These 2 T cell receptor beta chains were sequenced from one sample in a study of blood T cells in healthy people across ages. Sample-barcoded 5' priming and a J-beta primer mix drove a second PCR of 7 to 11 cycles. Each CDR3 protein gets one entry after TCRdb re-called the 5' RACE reads with MiXCR. The sample carries about 840,000 distinct CDR3 sequences, roughly 28% recorded once. These data also formed part of another study, on T cells of mothers and their children.

Material for sequencing was blood. The receptors originated from a woman aged 40 to 55 in good health.

This clonotype was seen only a few times. The genes are TRBV20-1 and TRBJ2-2, with a possible D match to TRBD1 (6 bases). The V gene's germline CDR1 is DFQATT and CDR2 SNEGSKA (reference sequence). This CDR3 has 16 amino acids. V gave up 0 bases and J gave up 3 bases, with 14 bases separating them. CDR3 nucleotide sequence: TGCAGTGCTAGAGATAAATGGGGGACACACACCGGGGAGCTGTTTTTT. Translation gives CSARDKWGTHTGELFF.

The sample holds many counts of this clonotype. V and J are TRBV10-3 and TRBJ1-6; no reliable D call. The length of the CDR3 is 13 residues. Germline CDR1 ENHRY, CDR2 SYGVKD. The V gene lost 5 bases and the J gene lost 8 bases, with 10 bases spanning the gap. The CDR3 bases are TGTGCCATCAGTCCCGACGGGGATTCACCCCTCCACTTT. It encodes CAISPDGDSPLHF.